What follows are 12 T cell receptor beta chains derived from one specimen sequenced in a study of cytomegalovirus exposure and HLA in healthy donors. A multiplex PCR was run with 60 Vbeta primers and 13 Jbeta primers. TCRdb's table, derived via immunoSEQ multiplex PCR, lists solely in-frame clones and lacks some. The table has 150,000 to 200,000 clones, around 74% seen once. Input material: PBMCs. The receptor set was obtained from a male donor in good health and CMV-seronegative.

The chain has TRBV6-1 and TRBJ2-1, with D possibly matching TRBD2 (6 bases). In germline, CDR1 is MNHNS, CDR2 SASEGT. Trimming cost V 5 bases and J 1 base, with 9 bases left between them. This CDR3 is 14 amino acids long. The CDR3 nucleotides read TGTGCCAGCAGTTATGGGAGGTCCTACAATGAGCAGTTCTTC. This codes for CASSYGRSYNEQFF.

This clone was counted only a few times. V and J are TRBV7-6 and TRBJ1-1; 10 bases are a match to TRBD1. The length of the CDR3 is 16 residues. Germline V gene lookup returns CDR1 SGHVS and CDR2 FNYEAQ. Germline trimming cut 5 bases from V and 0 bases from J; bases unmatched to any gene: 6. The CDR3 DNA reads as TGTGCCAGCAGCCTACGGACAGGGGGGATGAACACTGAAGCTTTCTTT. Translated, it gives CASSLRTGGMNTEAFF.

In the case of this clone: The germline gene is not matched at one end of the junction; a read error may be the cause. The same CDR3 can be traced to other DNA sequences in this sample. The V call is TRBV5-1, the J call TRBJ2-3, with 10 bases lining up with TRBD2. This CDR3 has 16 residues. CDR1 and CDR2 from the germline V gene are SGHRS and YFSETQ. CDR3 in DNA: TGCGCCAGCAGCCGTGCTAGCGGGGGCGACACAGATACGCAATATTTT. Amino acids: CASSRASGGDTDTQYF.

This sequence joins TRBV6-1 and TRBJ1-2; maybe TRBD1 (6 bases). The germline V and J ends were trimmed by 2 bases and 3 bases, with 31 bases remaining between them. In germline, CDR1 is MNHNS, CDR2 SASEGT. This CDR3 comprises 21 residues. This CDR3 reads CASSERRGEGTARYRDYGYTF. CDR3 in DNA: TGTGCCAGCAGTGAAAGGAGGGGGGAGGGAACCGCCAGGTACCGCGACTATGGCTACACCTTC.

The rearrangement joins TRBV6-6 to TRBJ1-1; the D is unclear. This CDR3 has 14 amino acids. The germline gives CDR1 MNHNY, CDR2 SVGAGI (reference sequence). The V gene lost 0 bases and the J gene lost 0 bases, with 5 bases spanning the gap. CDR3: CASSYSTLNTEAFF. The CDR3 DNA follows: TGTGCCAGCAGTTACTCTACATTGAACACTGAAGCTTTCTTT.

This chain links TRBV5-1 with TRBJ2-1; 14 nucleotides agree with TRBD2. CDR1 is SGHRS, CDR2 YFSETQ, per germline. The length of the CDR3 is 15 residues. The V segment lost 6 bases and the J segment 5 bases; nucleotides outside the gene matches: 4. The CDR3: CASIRGLAGDNEQFF. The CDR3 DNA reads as TGCGCCAGCATCCGGGGACTAGCGGGAGACAATGAGCAGTTCTTC.

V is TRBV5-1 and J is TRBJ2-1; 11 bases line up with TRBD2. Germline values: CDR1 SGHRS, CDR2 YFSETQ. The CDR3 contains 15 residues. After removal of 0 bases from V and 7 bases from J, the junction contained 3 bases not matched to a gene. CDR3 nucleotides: TGCGCCAGCAGCTTGGGGGGACTAGCGGAAAATGAGCAGTTCTTC. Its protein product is CASSLGGLAENEQFF.

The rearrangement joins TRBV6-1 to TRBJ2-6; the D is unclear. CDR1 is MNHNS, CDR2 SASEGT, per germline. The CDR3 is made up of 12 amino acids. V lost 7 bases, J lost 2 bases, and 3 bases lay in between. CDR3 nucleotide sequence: TGTGCCAGCACTCCTGGGGCCAACGTCCTGACTTTC. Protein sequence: CASTPGANVLTF.

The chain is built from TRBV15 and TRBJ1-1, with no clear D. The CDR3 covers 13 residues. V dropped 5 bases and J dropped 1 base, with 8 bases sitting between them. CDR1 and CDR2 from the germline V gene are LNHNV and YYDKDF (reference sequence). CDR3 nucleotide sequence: TGTGCCACCAGCGGACTACAGAACACTGAAGCTTTCTTT. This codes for CATSGLQNTEAFF.

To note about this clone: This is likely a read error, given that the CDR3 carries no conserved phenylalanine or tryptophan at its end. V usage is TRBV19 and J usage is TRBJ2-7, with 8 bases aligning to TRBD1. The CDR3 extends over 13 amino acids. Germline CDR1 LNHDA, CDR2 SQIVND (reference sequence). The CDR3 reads CASAGQGPYEQYL. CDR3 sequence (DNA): TGCGCCAGCGCTGGACAGGGCCCCTACGAGCAGTACCTC.

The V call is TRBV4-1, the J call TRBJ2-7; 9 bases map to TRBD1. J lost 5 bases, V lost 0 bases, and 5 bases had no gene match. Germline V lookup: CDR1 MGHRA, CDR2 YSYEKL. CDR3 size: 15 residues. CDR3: CASSQEGTGLDEQYF. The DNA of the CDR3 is TGCGCCAGCAGCCAAGAAGGGACAGGGCTGGACGAGCAGTACTTC.

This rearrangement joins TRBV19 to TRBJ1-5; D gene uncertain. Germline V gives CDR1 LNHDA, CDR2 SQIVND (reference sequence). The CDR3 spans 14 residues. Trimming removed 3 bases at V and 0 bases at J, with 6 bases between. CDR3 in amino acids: CASSINISNQPQHF. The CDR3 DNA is TGTGCCAGTAGTATTAACATTAGCAATCAGCCCCAGCATTTT.